This TCR beta chain was identified during a study of tumor and adjacent non-tumor tissue in lung cancer. Turning to the study itself: The patients, 9 to 11 men and 5 or 6 women, were about 30 to 85 with stage I to III disease. General study findings and limits: Higher tumor TCR diversity was associated with shorter survival.

Regarding this clonotype: Its antigen is still unknown. Here the CDR3 omits its conserved ending phenylalanine or tryptophan, so a read error is the likely source.

This CDR3 is 16 amino acids long. Germline V gene lookup returns CDR1 DFQATT and CDR2 SNEGSKA (reference sequence). TCRbeta libraries were built with three rounds of nested PCR, modified from ARM-PCR. TCRdb re-called the multiplex PCR reads with MiXCR, one entry per CDR3 protein. The sample yields around 120,000 distinct CDR3 sequences, roughly 64% seen once. The template was RNA from unsorted bulk tissue. This receptor was taken from a man younger than 45 with non-small cell lung cancer. J is TRBJ2-5 and V is TRBV20-1; 10 nucleotides align to TRBD2. Sequenced: lung tumor tissue. The CDR3: CIARRWAGLAQETQYL. In DNA, the CDR3 is TGCATTGCGAGAAGGTGGGCGGGACTAGCGCAAGAGACCCAGTACCTC.